The rows below give T cell receptor beta chains drawn from one sample of a study of response to subunit inactivated influenza vaccine. MiXCR was run by TCRdb on the RT-PCR reads, yielding one entry per CDR3 protein. The top ten hold 10% of the sample, which has approximately 300,000 distinct CDR3 sequences, 22% seen once. Sequences were derived from PBMCs from blood, sampled around 22 months after vaccination. These receptors originate from a man aged 45 to 75 who received an inactivated influenza vaccine. CDR3s include the opening cysteine and the closing phenylalanine or tryptophan. The D gene is left open where the match is weak. Clone sizes are given selectively: once, few, many, or a class where the clone is expanded.

D gene,V gene,J gene,clone size,CDR3 protein,CDR3 DNA
-,TRBV20-1,TRBJ2-3,few,CSALADNSVTDTQYF,TGCAGTGCTTTAGCCGATAACTCAGTAACAGATACGCAGTATTTT
-,TRBV20-1,TRBJ1-2,many,CSAGDGSNYGYTF,TGCAGTGCTGGAGATGGCAGTAACTATGGCTACACCTTC
-,TRBV28,TRBJ1-2,few,CASSTREVQLDNYGYTF,TGTGCCAGCAGTACTAGGGAGGTACAGTTGGATAACTATGGCTACACCTTC
-,TRBV4-1,TRBJ1-4,many,CASSLDRLANEKLFF,TGCGCCAGCAGCCTAGACAGGCTGGCTAATGAAAAACTGTTTTTT
-,TRBV27,TRBJ1-6,few,CASTGRGGGNSPLHF,TGTGCCAGCACCGGTAGGGGGGGCGGAAATTCACCCCTCCACTTT
-,TRBV7-8,TRBJ2-7,-,CASSRNIYEQYF,TGTGCCAGCAGCCGAAATATTTACGAGCAGTACTTC
TRBD2,TRBV29-1,TRBJ2-2,few,CSVQLAGGTGELFF,TGCAGCGTGCAACTAGCGGGGGGCACCGGGGAGCTGTTTTTT
-,TRBV7-9,TRBJ1-6,-,CASSLNSRDSPLHF,TGTGCCAGCAGCTTAAACTCTAGGGATTCACCCCTCCACTTT
-,TRBV5-5,TRBJ1-2,-,CASSSGTFTYGYTF,TGTGCCAGCAGTTCCGGGACCTTCACTTATGGCTACACCTTC
-,TRBV20-1,TRBJ1-4,-,CSAKRTAAEKLFF,TGCAGTGCGAAACGGACGGCGGCGGAAAAACTGTTTTTT
-,TRBV6-2/TRBV6-3,TRBJ1-5,-,CASSNNAGGNQPQHF,TGTGCCAGCAGTAACAACGCCGGGGGCAATCAGCCCCAGCATTTT
TRBD1,TRBV29-1,TRBJ1-2,-,CSGGTGKGYTF,TGCAGCGGTGGGACAGGGAAAGGCTACACCTTC
-,TRBV7-2,TRBJ1-1,few,CASSLARGGMNTEAFF,TGTGCCAGCAGCTTAGCGAGGGGGGGAATGAACACTGAAGCTTTCTTT
TRBD1,TRBV12-3/TRBV12-4,TRBJ1-2,few,CASRGQGVYGYTF,TGTGCCAGCAGGGGACAGGGGGTCTATGGCTACACCTTC
TRBD2,TRBV9,TRBJ2-1,-,CASSNGLADVYEQFF,TGTGCCAGCAGCAACGGACTAGCGGACGTCTATGAGCAGTTCTTC
TRBD1,TRBV30,TRBJ1-2,few,CAWSLDRGVGGYTF,TGTGCCTGGAGTTTGGACAGGGGAGTAGGAGGCTACACCTTC
TRBD2,TRBV6-2/TRBV6-3,TRBJ2-1,few,CASSVSERGSNEQFF,TGTGCCAGCTCAGTTTCCGAGCGGGGGTCCAATGAGCAGTTCTTC
-,TRBV20-1,TRBJ1-5,-,CSAPGQTRNQPQHF,TGCAGTGCCCCTGGACAGACCCGAAATCAGCCCCAGCATTTT
-,TRBV7-9,TRBJ1-4,few,CASSSGGGPSSVGKLFF,TGTGCCAGCAGCTCAGGAGGAGGGCCTTCCTCAGTGGGAAAACTGTTTTTT
-,TRBV29-1,TRBJ1-6,many,CSVAAGVGSPLHF,TGCAGCGTTGCAGCAGGAGTAGGATCACCCCTCCACTTT
TRBD1,TRBV2,TRBJ1-5,-,CASSPGQGLGQPQHF,TGTGCCAGCAGTCCCGGACAGGGCCTGGGGCAGCCCCAGCATTTT
TRBD1,TRBV11-3,TRBJ2-1,-,CASSASGQAEQFF,TGTGCCAGCAGCGCCTCAGGACAGGCCGAGCAGTTCTTC
-,TRBV4-3,TRBJ2-1,-,CASSTPGANYNEQFF,TGCGCCAGCAGCACTCCGGGGGCCAACTACAATGAGCAGTTCTTC
-,TRBV6-6,TRBJ1-1,few,CASGRGSRTEAFF,TGTGCCAGCGGGAGAGGCTCCCGCACTGAAGCTTTCTTT
TRBD2,TRBV5-1,TRBJ2-3,-,CASHPGSSGGRKF,TGCGCCAGCCACCCGGGGTCTAGCGGGGGCCGGAAATTT
-,TRBV4-3,TRBJ1-6,-,CASSQDPDRSSYNSPLHF,TGCGCCAGCAGCCAAGATCCCGACAGGAGCTCCTATAATTCACCCCTCCACTTT
TRBD1,TRBV12-3/TRBV12-4,TRBJ1-6,-,CASSRSTGVAYLHF,TGTGCCAGCAGTCGCTCGACAGGGGTGGCCTACCTCCACTTT
-,TRBV5-1,TRBJ2-1,few,CASRAGESTYNEQFF,TGCGCCAGCAGGGCAGGGGAATCGACCTACAATGAGCAGTTCTTC
-,TRBV5-6,TRBJ2-7,few,CASSSTPGSYEQYF,TGTGCCAGCAGCTCGACACCAGGGAGCTACGAGCAGTACTTC
TRBD1,TRBV28,TRBJ1-6,-,CASTLIRDRFNSPLHF,TGTGCCAGCACCTTAATCCGGGACAGATTTAATTCACCCCTCCACTTT
TRBD1,TRBV28,TRBJ1-1,few,CASTRGDRATEAFF,TGTGCCAGCACCCGGGGAGACAGGGCCACTGAAGCTTTCTTT
-,TRBV9,TRBJ2-3,few,CASSVGQKATDTQYF,TGTGCCAGCAGCGTAGGACAGAAAGCCACAGATACGCAGTATTTT
-,TRBV20-1,TRBJ2-1,many,CSAKKGQDNEQFF,TGCAGTGCTAAAAAGGGACAAGACAATGAGCAGTTCTTC
-,TRBV20-1,TRBJ2-7,-,CSASTPRRGPYEQYF,TGCAGTGCTAGCACGCCGCGGCGGGGACCCTACGAGCAGTACTTC
-,TRBV2,TRBJ2-1,few,CASSVRRLNNEQFF,TGTGCCAGCAGTGTAAGAAGATTAAACAATGAGCAGTTCTTC
-,TRBV7-9,TRBJ1-2,-,CASSLTLYGYTF,TGTGCCAGCAGCTTAACCCTCTATGGCTACACCTTC
-,TRBV29-1,TRBJ1-2,many,CSVEGRGSSYGYTF,TGCAGCGTTGAAGGCAGGGGCAGTAGTTATGGCTACACCTTC